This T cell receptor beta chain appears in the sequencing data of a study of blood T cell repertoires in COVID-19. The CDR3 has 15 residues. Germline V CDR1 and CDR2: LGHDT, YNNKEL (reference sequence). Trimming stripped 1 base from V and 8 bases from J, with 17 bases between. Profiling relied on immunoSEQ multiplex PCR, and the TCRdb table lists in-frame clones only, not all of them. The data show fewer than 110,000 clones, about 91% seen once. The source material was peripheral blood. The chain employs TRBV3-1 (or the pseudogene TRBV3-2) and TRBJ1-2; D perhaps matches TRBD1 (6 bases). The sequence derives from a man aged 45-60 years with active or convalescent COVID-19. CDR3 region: CASSQGLGQRRGYTF. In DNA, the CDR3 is TGTGCCAGCAGCCAAGGGCTAGGACAGCGGAGAGGCTACACCTTC.